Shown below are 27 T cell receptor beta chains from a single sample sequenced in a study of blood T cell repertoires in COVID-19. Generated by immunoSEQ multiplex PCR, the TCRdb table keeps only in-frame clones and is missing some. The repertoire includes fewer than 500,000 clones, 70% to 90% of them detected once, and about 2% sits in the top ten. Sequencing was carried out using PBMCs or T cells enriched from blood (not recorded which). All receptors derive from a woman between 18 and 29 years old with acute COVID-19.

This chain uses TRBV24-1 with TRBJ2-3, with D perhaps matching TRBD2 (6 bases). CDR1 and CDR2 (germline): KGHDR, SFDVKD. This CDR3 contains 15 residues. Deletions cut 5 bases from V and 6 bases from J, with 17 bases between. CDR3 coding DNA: TGTGCCACCAGTGGCTCCACGCAGGCGGGGGATACGCAGTATTTT. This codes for CATSGSTQAGDTQYF.

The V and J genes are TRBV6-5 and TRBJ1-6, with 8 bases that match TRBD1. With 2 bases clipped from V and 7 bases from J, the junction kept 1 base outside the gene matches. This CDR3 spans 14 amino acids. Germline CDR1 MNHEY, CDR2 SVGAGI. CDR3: CASSYTGGNSPLHF. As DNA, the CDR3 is TGTGCCAGCAGTTACACAGGGGGGAATTCACCCCTCCACTTT.

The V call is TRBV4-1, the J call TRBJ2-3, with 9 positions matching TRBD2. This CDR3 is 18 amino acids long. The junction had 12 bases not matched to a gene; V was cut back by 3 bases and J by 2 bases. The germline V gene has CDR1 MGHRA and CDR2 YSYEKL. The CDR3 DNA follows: TGCGCCAGCAGCCAGGGTCATGGGCTAGCGGGACTCACAGATACGCAGTATTTT. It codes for CASSQGHGLAGLTDTQYF.

The CDR3 DNA follows: TGTGCCAGCAGAAAACGGACAGGGGGGACCGGGGAGCTGTTTTTT. Translation gives CASRKRTGGTGELFF. This chain links TRBV7-6 with TRBJ2-2, with 10 bases aligning to TRBD1. The CDR3 length is 15 residues. V lost 6 bases to trimming and J lost 5 bases; unmatched junction nucleotides: 6. The germline gives CDR1 SGHVS, CDR2 FNYEAQ.

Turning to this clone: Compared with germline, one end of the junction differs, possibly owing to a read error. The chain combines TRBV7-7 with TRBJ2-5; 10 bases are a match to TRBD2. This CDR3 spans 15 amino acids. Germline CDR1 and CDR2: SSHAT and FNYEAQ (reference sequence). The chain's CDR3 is CASSLAGGVQETQYF. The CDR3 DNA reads TGTGCTAGCAGCTTAGCGGGAGGTGTGCAAGAGACCCAGTACTTC. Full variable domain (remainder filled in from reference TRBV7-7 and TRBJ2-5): GAGVSQSPRYKVTKRGQDVTLRCDPISSHATLYWYQQALGQGPEFLTYFNYEAQPDKSGLPSDRFSAERPEGSISTLTIQRTEQRDSAMYRCASSLAGGVQETQYFGPGTRLLVL.

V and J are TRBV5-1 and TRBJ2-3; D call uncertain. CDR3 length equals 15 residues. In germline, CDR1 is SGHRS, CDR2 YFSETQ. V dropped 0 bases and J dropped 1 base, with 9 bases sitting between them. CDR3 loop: CASSLDSQGTDTQYF. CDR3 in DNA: TGCGCCAGCAGCTTGGATTCCCAGGGCACAGATACGCAGTATTTT.

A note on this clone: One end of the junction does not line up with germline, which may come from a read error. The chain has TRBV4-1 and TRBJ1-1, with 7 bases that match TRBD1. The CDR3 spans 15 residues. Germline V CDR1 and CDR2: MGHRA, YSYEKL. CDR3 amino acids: CASSQGGQLKTEAFF. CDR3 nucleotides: TGCGCCAGCAGCCAAGGGGGACAGTTGAAAACTGAAGCTTTCTTT.

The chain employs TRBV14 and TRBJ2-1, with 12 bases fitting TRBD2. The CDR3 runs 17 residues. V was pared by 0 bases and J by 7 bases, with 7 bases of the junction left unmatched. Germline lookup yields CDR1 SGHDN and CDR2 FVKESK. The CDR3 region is CASSQDYRTSGTNEQFF. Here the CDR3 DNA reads TGTGCCAGCAGCCAAGATTATAGGACTAGCGGGACTAATGAGCAGTTCTTC. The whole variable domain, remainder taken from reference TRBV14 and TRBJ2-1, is EAGVTQFPSHSVIEKGQTVTLRCDPISGHDNLYWYRRVMGKEIKFLLHFVKESKQDESGMPNNRFLAERTGGTYSTLKVQPAELEDSGVYFCASSQDYRTSGTNEQFFGPGTRLTVL.

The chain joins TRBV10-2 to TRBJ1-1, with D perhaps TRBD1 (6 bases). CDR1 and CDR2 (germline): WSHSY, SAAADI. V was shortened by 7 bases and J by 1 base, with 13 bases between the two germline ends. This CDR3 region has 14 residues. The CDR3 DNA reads TGCGCCAGCACTGAACAGGGAGAGAACACTGAAGCTTTCTTT. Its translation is CASTEQGENTEAFF.

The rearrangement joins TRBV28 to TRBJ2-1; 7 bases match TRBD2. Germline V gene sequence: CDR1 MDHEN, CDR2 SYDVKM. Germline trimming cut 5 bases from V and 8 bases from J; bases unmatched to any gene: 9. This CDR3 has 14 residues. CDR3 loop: CASSPLRGRDEQFF. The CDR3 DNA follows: TGTGCCAGCAGTCCCCTAAGAGGGAGGGATGAGCAGTTCTTC.

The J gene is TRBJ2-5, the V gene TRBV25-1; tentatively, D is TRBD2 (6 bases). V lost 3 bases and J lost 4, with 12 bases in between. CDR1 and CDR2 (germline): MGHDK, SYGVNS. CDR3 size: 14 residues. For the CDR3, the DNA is TGTGCCAGCAGTGATCGACCGGAGGGAGAGACCCAGTACTTC. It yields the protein CASSDRPEGETQYF.

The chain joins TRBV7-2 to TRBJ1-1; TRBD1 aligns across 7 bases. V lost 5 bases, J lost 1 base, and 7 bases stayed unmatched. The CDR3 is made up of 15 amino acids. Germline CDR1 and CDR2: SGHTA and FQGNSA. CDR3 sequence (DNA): TGTGCCAGCAGCATACAGGGGCGGGAGAACACTGAAGCTTTCTTT. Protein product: CASSIQGRENTEAFF.

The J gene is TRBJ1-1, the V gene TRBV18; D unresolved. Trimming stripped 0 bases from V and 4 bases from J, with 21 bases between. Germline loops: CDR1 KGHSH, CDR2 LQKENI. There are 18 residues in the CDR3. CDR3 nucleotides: TGTGCCAGCTCACCACCCAATTCCGGCGGGATTGGGATCACTGAAGCTTTCTTT. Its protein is CASSPPNSGGIGITEAFF.

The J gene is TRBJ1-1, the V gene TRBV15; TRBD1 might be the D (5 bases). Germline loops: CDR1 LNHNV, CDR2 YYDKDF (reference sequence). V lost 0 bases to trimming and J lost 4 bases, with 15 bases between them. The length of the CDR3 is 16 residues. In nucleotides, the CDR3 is TGTGCCACCAGCAGAGATTATCTAGGGGTGGGCACTGAAGCTTTCTTT. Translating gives CATSRDYLGVGTEAFF.

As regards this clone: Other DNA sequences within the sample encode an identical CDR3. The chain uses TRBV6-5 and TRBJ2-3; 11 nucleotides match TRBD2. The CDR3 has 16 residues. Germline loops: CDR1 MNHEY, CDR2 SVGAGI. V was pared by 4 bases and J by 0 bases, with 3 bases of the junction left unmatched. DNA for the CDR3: TGTGCCAGCAGTTCACGACTAGCGGGGAGCACAGATACGCAGTATTTT. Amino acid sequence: CASSSRLAGSTDTQYF.

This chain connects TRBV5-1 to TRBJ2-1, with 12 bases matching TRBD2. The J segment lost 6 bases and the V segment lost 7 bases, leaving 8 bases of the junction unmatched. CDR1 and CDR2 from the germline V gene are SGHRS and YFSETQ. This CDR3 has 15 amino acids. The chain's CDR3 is CASLLAGGLTNEQFF. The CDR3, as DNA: TGCGCCAGCTTGCTAGCGGGAGGGCTCACCAATGAGCAGTTCTTC.

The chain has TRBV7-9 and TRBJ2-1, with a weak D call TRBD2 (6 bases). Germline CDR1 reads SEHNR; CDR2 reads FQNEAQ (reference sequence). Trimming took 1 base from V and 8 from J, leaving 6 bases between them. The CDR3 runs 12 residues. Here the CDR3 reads CASSLGLDEQFF. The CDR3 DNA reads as TGTGCCAGCAGCTTAGGACTAGATGAGCAGTTCTTC.

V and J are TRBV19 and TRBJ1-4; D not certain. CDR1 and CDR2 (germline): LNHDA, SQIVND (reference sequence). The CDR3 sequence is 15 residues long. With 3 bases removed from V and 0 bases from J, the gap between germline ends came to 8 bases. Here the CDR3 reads CASSIRSATNEKLFF. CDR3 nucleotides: TGTGCCAGTAGTATTAGAAGCGCAACTAATGAAAAACTGTTTTTT. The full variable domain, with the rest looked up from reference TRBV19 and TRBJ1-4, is DGGITQSPKYLFRKEGQNVTLSCEQNLNHDAMYWYRQDPGQGLRLIYYSQIVNDFQKGDIAEGYSVSREKKESFPLTVTSAQKNPTAFYLCASSIRSATNEKLFFGSGTQLSVL.

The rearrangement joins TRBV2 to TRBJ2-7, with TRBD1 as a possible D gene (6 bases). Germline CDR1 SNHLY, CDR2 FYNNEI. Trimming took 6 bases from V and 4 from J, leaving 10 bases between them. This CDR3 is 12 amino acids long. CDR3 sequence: CASRGQRYEQYF. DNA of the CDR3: TGTGCCAGCAGAGGACAGAGGTACGAGCAGTACTTC.

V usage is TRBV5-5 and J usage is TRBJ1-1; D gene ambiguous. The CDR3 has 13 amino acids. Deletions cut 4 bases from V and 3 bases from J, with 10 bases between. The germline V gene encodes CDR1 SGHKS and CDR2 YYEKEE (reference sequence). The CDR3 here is CASSIPGHTEAFF. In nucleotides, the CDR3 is TGTGCCAGCAGCATCCCGGGTCACACTGAAGCTTTCTTT.

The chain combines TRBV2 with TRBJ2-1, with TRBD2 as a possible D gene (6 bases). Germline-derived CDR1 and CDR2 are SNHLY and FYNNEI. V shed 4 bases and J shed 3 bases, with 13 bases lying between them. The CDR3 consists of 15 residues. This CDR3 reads CASSVRIAVYNEQFF. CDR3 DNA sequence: TGTGCCAGCAGTGTGAGGATAGCGGTCTACAATGAGCAGTTCTTC. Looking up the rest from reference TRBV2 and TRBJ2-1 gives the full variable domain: EPEVTQTPSHQVTQMGQEVILRCVPISNHLYFYWYRQILGQKVEFLVSFYNNEISEKSEIFDDQFSVERPDGSNFTLKIRSTKLEDSAMYFCASSVRIAVYNEQFFGPGTRLTVL.

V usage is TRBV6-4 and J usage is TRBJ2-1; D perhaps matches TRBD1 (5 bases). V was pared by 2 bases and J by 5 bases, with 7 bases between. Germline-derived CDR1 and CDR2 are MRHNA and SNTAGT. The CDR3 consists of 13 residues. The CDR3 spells CASSDQGNNEQFF. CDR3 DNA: TGTGCCAGCAGTGACCAGGGAAACAATGAGCAGTTCTTC.

CDR3 bases: TGCAGTGGGGACAGGCAAGAGACCCAGTACTTC. It yields the protein CSGDRQETQYF. The chain recombines TRBV20-1 with TRBJ2-5; 8 positions agree with TRBD1. J gave up 2 bases and V 7 bases, and 0 bases lay outside the gene matches. This CDR3 contains 11 residues. In germline, CDR1 is DFQATT, CDR2 SNEGSKA (reference sequence).

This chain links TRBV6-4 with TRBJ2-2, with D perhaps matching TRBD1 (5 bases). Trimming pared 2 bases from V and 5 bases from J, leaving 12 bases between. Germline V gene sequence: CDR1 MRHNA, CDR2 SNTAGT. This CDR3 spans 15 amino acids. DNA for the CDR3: TGTGCCAGCAGTGACGGGAAGGGGAATACCGGGGAGCTGTTTTTT. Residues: CASSDGKGNTGELFF.

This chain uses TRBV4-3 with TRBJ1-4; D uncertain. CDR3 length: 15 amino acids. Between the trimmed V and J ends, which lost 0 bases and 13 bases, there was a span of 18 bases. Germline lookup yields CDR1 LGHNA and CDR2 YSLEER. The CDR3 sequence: CASSQDFGDSRPLFF. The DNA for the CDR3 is TGCGCCAGCAGCCAAGATTTCGGGGATTCTAGGCCACTGTTTTTT.

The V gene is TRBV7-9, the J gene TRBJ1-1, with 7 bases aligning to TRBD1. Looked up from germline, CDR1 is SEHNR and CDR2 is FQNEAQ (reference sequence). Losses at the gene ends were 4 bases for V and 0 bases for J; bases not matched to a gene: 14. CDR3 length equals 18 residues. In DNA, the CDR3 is TGTGCCAGCAGCTCGACTCTGGGACAGACAACCATGAACACTGAAGCTTTCTTT. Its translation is CASSSTLGQTTMNTEAFF.

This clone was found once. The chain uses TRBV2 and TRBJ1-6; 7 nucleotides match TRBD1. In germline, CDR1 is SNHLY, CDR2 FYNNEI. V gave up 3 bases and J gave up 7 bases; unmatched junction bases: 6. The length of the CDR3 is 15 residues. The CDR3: CASSDNTGANSPLHF. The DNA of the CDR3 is TGTGCCAGCAGTGACAATACAGGGGCGAATTCACCCCTCCACTTT.